Described below is a single T cell receptor (beta chain) sequence and its context. The antigen remains undetermined. The record originates from a study of beta chain features in type 1 diabetes. Overall study findings and caveats: Sequencing used cDNA, and cells with high TCR expression could therefore be over-represented. All four CD4+ subsets from Type 1 diabetes patients carried moderately but significantly shorter TCRB CDR3s. More deletions and fewer insertions at VDJ junctions were seen in type 1 diabetes patients.

One heparinised draw, averaging roughly 0.12 L, was taken per donor. Cells sorted by CD45RO/CCR7/CD25/CD127/CD95/CD27 comprised CD4+ naive, central memory, regulatory and stem cell-like memory cells. Reverse transcribing all isolated RNA meant expressed TCRB transcripts were sequenced. Produced via immunoSEQ multiplex PCR; TCRdb's table is partial and in-frame only. The repertoire has around 160,000 clones, around 8.4% of them found once; the top ten carry more than 0.45%. Per the germline V gene, CDR1 is MDHEN and CDR2 is SYDVKM. Losses at the gene ends were 3 bases for V and 9 bases for J; bases not matched to a gene: 6. CDR3 length: 16 amino acids.

The sequence came from a woman aged 18-29 years with type 1 diabetes. The sample was central memory CD4+ T cells from blood. The rearrangement links TRBV28 to TRBJ2-2; 14 bases agree with TRBD2. This CDR3 is CASSLAGTSGSWELFF. CDR3 nucleotide sequence: TGTGCCAGCAGTTTGGCCGGGACTAGCGGGAGTTGGGAGCTGTTTTTT.